This T cell receptor beta chain was recovered during a study of T cell responses to AZD1222 COVID-19 vaccine. Study outcomes and limitations: The donor group comprised mostly white British people and more females; the analysis possibly underestimated clonal diversity.

Germline V gene lookup returns CDR1 LGHNA and CDR2 YNFKEQ. Trimming pared 1 base from V and 4 bases from J, leaving 13 bases between. This CDR3 contains 15 residues. Remarks on this clone: The antigen remains undetermined.

Repertoires were generated with immunoSEQ multiplex PCR, while TCRdb's copy carries only in-frame clones and drops some. In the table there are approximately 100,000 clones, around 94% of which are singletons. The specimen was peripheral blood, collected on day 0 of AZD1222 vaccination. This sequence was found in an adult in good health. The rearrangement uses TRBV4-2 and TRBJ1-2; D is perhaps TRBD1 (6 bases). This CDR3 is CASSQAPGAGYGYTF. The DNA of the CDR3 is TGTGCCAGCAGCCAAGCCCCGGGGGCTGGCTATGGCTACACCTTC.